The TCR beta chain under discussion was sequenced for a study of OX40 agonist ivuxolimab in advanced cancers. As to this clone: As yet, its antigen is unknown.

The V end was cut by 0 bases, the J end by 7 bases, with 5 bases between. CDR3 length: 12 residues. Germline V lookup: CDR1 SGHRS, CDR2 YFSETQ. This table comes from immunoSEQ multiplex PCR, and its TCRdb copy is limited to in-frame clones, with some not included. The sample carries roughly 90,000 clones, around 85% recorded once. Study-level findings and limits: CD4+ T cells averaged fewer expanded clones than CD8+ T cells. Relatively little clonal expansion, among the lowest observed, appeared in partial responders at 0.1-3.0 mg/kg.

Blood draws occurred at baseline, cycle 4 day 1, and cycle 7 day 1. Sequencing used CD4+ or CD8+ T cells sorted from blood, obtained in a trial of the OX40 agonist ivuxolimab. The TCR was taken from an adult with an advanced solid tumor such as melanoma, head and neck, liver or kidney cancer. This chain uses TRBV5-1 with TRBJ2-1; D gene ambiguous. In DNA, the CDR3 is TGCGCCAGCAGCTTGGCTTCGAATGAGCAGTTCTTC. It yields the protein CASSLASNEQFF.